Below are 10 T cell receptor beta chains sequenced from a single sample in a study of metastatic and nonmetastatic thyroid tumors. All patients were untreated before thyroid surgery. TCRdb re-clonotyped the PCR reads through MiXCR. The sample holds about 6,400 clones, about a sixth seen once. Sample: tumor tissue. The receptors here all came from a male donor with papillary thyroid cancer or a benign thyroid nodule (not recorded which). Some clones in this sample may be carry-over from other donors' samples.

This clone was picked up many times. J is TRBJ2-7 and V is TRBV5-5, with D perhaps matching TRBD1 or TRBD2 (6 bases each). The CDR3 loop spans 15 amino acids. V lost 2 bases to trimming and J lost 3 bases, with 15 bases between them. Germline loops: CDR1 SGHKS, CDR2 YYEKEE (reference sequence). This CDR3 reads CASSLGGLVLYEQYF. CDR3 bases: TGTGCCAGCAGCTTAGGGGGGCTGGTACTCTACGAGCAGTACTTC.

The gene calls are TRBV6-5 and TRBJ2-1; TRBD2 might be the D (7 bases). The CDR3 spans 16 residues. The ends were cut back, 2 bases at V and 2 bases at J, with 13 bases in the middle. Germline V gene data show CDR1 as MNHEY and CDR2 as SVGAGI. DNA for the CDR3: TGTGCCAGCAGTTACCTTGGGGGGGCGACCTACAATGAGCAGTTCTTC. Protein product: CASSYLGGATYNEQFF.

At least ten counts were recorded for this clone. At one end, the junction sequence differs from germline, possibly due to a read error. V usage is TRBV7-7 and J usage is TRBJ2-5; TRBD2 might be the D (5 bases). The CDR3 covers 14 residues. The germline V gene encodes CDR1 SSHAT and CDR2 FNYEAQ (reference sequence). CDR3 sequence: CASSSIASRETQYF. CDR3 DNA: TGTGCTAGCAGCTCAATAGCGTCTCGAGAGACCCAGTACTTC.

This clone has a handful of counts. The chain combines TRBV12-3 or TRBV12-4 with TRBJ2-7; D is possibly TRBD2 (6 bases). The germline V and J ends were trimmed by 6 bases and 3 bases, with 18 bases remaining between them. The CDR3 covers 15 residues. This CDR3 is CASSDIRLGRYEQYF. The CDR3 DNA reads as TGTGCCAGCAGCGATATCAGACTAGGGCGCTACGAGCAGTACTTC.

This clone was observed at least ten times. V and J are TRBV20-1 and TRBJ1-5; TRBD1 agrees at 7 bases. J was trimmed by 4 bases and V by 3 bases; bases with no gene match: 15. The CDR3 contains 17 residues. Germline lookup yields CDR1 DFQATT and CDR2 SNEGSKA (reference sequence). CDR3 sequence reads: CSASPQETGIGNQPQHF. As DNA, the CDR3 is TGCAGTGCTAGTCCTCAAGAGACAGGGATAGGGAATCAGCCCCAGCATTTT.

This chain's CDR3 is CASSLASGGTGANVLTF. The DNA of the CDR3 is TGCGCCAGCAGCTTGGCCTCAGGGGGCACTGGGGCCAACGTCCTGACTTTC. The chain has TRBV5-1 and TRBJ2-6, with TRBD1 matching 8 bases. CDR1 is SGHRS and CDR2 is YFSETQ in the germline V gene. This CDR3 has 17 amino acids. V lost 0 bases to trimming and J lost 2 bases; unmatched junction nucleotides: 4.

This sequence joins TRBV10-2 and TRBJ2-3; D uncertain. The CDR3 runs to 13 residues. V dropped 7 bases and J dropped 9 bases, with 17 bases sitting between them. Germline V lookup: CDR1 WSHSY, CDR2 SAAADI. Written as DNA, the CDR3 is TGCGCCAGCACCCCCCTTAGAGAAGACACGCAGTATTTT. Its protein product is CASTPLREDTQYF.

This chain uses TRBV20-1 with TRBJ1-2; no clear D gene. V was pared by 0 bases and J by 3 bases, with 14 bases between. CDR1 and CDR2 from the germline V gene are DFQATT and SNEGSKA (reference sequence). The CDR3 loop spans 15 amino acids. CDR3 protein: CSARDLSGPDYGYTF. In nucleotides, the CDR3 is TGCAGTGCTAGAGATCTTAGCGGGCCAGACTATGGCTACACCTTC.

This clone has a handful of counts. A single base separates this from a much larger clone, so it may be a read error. Here the CDR3 DNA reads TGTGCCAGCCGTTTGGGGATACACTACGAGCAGTACTTC. Translating it yields CASRLGIHYEQYF. The rearrangement joins TRBV6-2 or TRBV6-3 to TRBJ2-7; D remains unclear. V was clipped by 8 bases and J by 3 bases, with 14 bases between them. Germline V gene sequence: CDR1 MNHEY, CDR2 SVGEGT. The length of the CDR3 is 13 residues.

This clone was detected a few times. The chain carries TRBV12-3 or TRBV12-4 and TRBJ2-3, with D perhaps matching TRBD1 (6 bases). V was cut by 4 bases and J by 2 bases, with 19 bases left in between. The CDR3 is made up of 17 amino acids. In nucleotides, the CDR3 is TGTGCCAGCAGTTCTCCGGGGACACTTCGATCCACAGATACGCAGTATTTT. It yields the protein CASSSPGTLRSTDTQYF.